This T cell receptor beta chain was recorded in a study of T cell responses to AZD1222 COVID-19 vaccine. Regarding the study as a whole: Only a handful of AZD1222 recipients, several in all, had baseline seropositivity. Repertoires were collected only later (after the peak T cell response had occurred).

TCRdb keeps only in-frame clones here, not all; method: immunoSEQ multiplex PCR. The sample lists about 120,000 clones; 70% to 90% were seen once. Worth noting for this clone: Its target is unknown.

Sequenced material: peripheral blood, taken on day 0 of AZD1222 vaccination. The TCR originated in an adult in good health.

In DNA form, the CDR3 reads TGCGCCAGCAGCTTGGCTCCTAACACCGGGGAGCTGTTTTTT. This gives the protein CASSLAPNTGELFF. This chain connects TRBV5-1 to TRBJ2-2; D ambiguous. Per the germline V gene, CDR1 is SGHRS and CDR2 is YFSETQ. The CDR3 has 14 amino acids. V was pared by 0 bases and J by 2 bases, with 5 bases between.